These T cell receptor beta chains were read from a single sample in a study of cytomegalovirus exposure and HLA in healthy donors. The repertoire was sequenced with immunoSEQ multiplex PCR; TCRdb's copy has only in-frame clones and lacks some. The profile shows about 96,000 clones, 65% to 80% of them singletons. The specimen sequenced was PBMCs. These receptors were collected from a woman aged 65 to 85 in good health and CMV-seropositive. CDR3s include the opening cysteine and the closing phenylalanine or tryptophan. The D gene is left open where the match is weak. Clone size, where shown, is once, few, many, or a class for clones that have expanded.

once	TRBV4-1	.	TRBJ2-2	CASSQEHRADGELFF	TGCGCCAGCAGCCAAGAGCACAGGGCGGACGGGGAGCTGTTTTTT
.	TRBV5-1	.	TRBJ2-2	CASSGRAGTGELFF	TGCGCCAGCAGCGGCCGCGCAGGAACCGGGGAGCTGTTTTTT
many	TRBV19	TRBD2	TRBJ2-2	CASSIDTGTSGNTGELFF	TGTGCCAGTAGTATAGATACCGGGACTAGCGGGAACACCGGGGAGCTGTTTTTT
.	TRBV2	.	TRBJ2-1	CASLFQRSHNEQFF	TGTGCCAGCCTGTTCCAGCGGAGCCACAATGAGCAGTTCTTC
.	TRBV7-2	.	TRBJ2-2	CASTGTSNTGELFF	TGTGCCAGCACTGGGACTTCGAACACCGGGGAGCTGTTTTTT
.	TRBV28	TRBD1	TRBJ1-4	CASIRQGLIKNEKLFF	TGTGCCAGCATAAGACAGGGTCTGATAAAGAATGAAAAACTGTTTTTT
.	TRBV11-2	.	TRBJ2-7	CASRAGGPARWGTYEQYF	TGTGCCAGCAGGGCCGGGGGGCCCGCTAGGTGGGGGACCTACGAGCAGTACTTC
few	TRBV4-1	TRBD1	TRBJ1-4	CASSQGRGSNEKLFF	TGCGCCAGCAGCCAAGGCAGGGGGTCTAATGAAAAACTGTTTTTT
.	TRBV18	TRBD1	TRBJ2-7	CASSPLTGGDEQYF	TGTGCCAGCTCACCCTTGACAGGGGGCGACGAGCAGTACTTC
.	TRBV5-1	.	TRBJ2-2	CASSHRTPNTGELFF	TGCGCCAGCAGCCATCGGACACCGAACACCGGGGAGCTGTTTTTT
once	TRBV7-6	.	TRBJ1-3	CASSFAFGNSGNTIYF	TGTGCCAGCAGCTTTGCTTTCGGTAACTCTGGAAACACCATATATTTT
few	TRBV7-9	.	TRBJ1-4	CASSSGAARMNEKLFF	TGTGCCAGCAGCTCAGGGGCGGCTCGGATGAATGAAAAACTGTTTTTT
.	TRBV15	TRBD2	TRBJ2-1	CATSPSGLGEQFF	TGTGCCACCAGCCCTAGCGGTCTCGGTGAGCAGTTCTTC
many	TRBV5-4	.	TRBJ1-1	CASSRAPTRNTEAFF	TGTGCCAGCAGCCGTGCCCCCACAAGGAACACTGAAGCTTTCTTT
.	TRBV4-1	.	TRBJ2-7	CASSQNRVVFGEQYF	TGCGCCAGCAGCCAGAACAGGGTTGTTTTCGGCGAGCAGTACTTC
few	TRBV11-2	TRBD1	TRBJ1-6	CASSLTGTDSPLHF	TGTGCCAGCAGTCTGACAGGGACCGATTCACCCCTCCACTTT
.	TRBV10-2	.	TRBJ1-5	CASSEDTEARPQHF	TGCGCCAGCAGTGAGGACACGGAGGCCAGGCCCCAGCATTTT
.	TRBV18	.	TRBJ2-7	CASSPKDGNEQYF	TGTGCCAGCTCCCCAAAGGACGGGAACGAGCAGTACTTC
.	TRBV30	TRBD2	TRBJ2-5	CAWIPRRNSTSGRAGQETQYF	TGTGCCTGGATACCGAGGCGTAATTCGACTAGCGGGAGGGCTGGGCAAGAGACCCAGTACTTC
.	TRBV6-5	TRBD1	TRBJ2-7	CASRNPGQGYEQYF	TGTGCCAGCAGAAATCCGGGACAGGGCTACGAGCAGTACTTC
.	TRBV10-3	TRBD1	TRBJ2-5	CAISEPGQGVETQYF	TGTGCCATCAGTGAGCCCGGACAGGGCGTAGAGACCCAGTACTTC
.	TRBV6-5	TRBD1	TRBJ2-5	CASSWQRTGETQYF	TGTGCCAGCAGTTGGCAACGGACAGGGGAGACCCAGTACTTC
.	TRBV7-9	.	TRBJ1-4	CASSPVANEKLFF	TGTGCCAGCAGCCCCGTTGCTAATGAAAAACTGTTTTTT
once	TRBV11-2	TRBD1	TRBJ2-3	CASSLAIGTGFDTQYF	TGTGCCAGCAGCTTAGCCATCGGGACAGGTTTCGATACGCAGTATTTT
.	TRBV5-8	TRBD1	TRBJ2-1	CASSLTGVSSYNEQFF	TGTGCCAGCAGCCTGACAGGGGTAAGCTCCTACAATGAGCAGTTCTTC
.	TRBV5-6	.	TRBJ2-1	CASSLARLYNEQFF	TGTGCCAGCAGCTTGGCCAGGCTGTACAATGAGCAGTTCTTC
few	TRBV10-1	.	TRBJ2-3	CASSLLRDFSTDTQYF	TGCGCCAGCAGCCTCTTGCGGGACTTTAGCACAGATACGCAGTATTTT
few	TRBV7-9	TRBD1	TRBJ1-2	CASSFGTEALSGYTF	TGTGCCAGCAGCTTCGGGACAGAGGCTCTTAGCGGCTACACCTTC
.	TRBV11-2	.	TRBJ1-5	CASSLRSGGQPQHF	TGTGCCAGCAGCCTCCGGAGCGGCGGTCAGCCCCAGCATTTT
.	TRBV28	TRBD1	TRBJ1-1	CASSSTGAQNTEAFF	TGTGCCAGCAGTTCGACAGGGGCACAGAACACTGAAGCTTTCTTT
.	TRBV5-1	.	TRBJ2-7	CASSPAPGVSGPYEQYF	TGCGCCAGCAGCCCAGCCCCGGGGGTTAGCGGCCCCTACGAGCAGTACTTC
.	TRBV5-1	TRBD1	TRBJ1-3	CASTLTGDGNTIYF	TGCGCCAGCACACTGACAGGGGACGGAAACACCATATATTTT
.	TRBV6-6	.	TRBJ2-3	CASSYYAGLSTDTQYF	TGTGCCAGCAGTTATTACGCGGGACTGTCCACAGATACGCAGTATTTT
.	TRBV10-2	TRBD1	TRBJ2-1	CATAGDRGHNEQFF	TGCGCCACCGCCGGGGACAGGGGTCACAATGAGCAGTTCTTC
.	TRBV2	TRBD2	TRBJ2-1	CARRGLAESNEQFF	TGTGCCAGACGAGGACTAGCGGAGTCAAATGAGCAGTTCTTC
.	TRBV11-1	TRBD2	TRBJ2-3	CASSWTSGAGTDTQYF	TGTGCCAGCAGCTGGACTAGCGGGGCCGGGACAGATACGCAGTATTTT
.	TRBV11-3	.	TRBJ2-2	CASSSGLLQDTGELFF	TGTGCCAGCAGCTCCGGACTTTTGCAGGACACCGGGGAGCTGTTTTTT
.	TRBV7-9	.	TRBJ1-1	CASSHGGGNTEAFF	TGTGCCAGCAGCCACGGGGGGGGGAACACTGAAGCTTTCTTT
.	TRBV19	TRBD2	TRBJ2-5	CASSSGTSGGKTQYF	TGTGCCAGTAGTTCAGGGACTAGCGGGGGTAAGACCCAGTACTTC